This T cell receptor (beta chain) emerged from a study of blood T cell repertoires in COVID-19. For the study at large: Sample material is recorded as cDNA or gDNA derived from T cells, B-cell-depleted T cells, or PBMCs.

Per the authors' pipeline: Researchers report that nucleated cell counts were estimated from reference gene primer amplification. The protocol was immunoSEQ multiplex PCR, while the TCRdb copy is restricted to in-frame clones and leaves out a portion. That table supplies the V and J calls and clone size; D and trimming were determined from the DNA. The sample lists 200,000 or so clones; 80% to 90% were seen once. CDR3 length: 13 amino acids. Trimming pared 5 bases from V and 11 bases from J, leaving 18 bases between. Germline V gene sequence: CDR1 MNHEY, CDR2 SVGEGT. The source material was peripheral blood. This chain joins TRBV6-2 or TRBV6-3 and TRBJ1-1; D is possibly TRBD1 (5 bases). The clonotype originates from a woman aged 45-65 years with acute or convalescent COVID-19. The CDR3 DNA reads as TGTGCCAGCAGTCCGGGACTTCTGAAAATGGCTTTCTTT. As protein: CASSPGLLKMAFF.